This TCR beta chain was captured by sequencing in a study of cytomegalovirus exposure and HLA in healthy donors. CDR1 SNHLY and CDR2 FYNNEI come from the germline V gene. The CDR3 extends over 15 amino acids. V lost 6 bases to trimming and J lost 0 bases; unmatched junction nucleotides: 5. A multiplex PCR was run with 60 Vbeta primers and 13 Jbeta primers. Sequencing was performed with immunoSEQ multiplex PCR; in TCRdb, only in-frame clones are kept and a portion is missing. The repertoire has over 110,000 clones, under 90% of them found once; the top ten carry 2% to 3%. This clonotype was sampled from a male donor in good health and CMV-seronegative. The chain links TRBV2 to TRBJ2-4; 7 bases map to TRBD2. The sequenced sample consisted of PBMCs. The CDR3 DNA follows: TGTGCCAGCAGGGGGGGGATCTTAGCCAAAAACATTCAGTACTTC. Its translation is CASRGGILAKNIQYF.